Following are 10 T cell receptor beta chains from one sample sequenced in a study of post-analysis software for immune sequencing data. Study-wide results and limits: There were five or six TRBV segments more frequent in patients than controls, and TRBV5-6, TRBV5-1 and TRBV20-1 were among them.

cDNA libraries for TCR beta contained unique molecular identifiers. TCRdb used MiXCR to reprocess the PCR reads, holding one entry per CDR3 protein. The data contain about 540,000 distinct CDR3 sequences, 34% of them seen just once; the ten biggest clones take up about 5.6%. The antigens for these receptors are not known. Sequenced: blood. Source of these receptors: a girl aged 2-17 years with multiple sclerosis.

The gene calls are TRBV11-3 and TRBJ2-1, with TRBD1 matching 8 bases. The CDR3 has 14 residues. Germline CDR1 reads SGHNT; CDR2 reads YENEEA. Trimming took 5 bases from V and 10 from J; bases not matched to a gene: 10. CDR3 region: CASSRGQGSSEQFF. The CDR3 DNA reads TGTGCCAGCAGCCGCGGACAGGGATCAAGCGAGCAGTTCTTC.

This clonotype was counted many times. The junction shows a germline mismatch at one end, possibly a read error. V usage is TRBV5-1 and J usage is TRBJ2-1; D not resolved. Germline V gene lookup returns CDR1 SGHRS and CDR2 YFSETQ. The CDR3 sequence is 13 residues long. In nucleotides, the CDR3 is TGTGCCAGCAGTTCCAGCTCCTACAATGAGCAGTTCTTC. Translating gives CASSSSSYNEQFF.

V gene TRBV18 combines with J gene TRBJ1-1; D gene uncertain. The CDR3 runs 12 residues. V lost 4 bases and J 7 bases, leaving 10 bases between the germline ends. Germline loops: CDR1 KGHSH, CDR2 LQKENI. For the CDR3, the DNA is TGTGCCAGCTCACGCGGACGTATTGAAGCTTTCTTT. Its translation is CASSRGRIEAFF.

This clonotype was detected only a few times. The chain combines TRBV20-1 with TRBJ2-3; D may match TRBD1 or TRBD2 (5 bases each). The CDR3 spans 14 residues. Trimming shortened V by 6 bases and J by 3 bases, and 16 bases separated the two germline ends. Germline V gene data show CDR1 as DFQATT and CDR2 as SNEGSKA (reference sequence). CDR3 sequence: CSAPDSGGTDTQYF. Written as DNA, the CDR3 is TGCAGTGCCCCTGACAGCGGAGGAACAGATACGCAGTATTTT.

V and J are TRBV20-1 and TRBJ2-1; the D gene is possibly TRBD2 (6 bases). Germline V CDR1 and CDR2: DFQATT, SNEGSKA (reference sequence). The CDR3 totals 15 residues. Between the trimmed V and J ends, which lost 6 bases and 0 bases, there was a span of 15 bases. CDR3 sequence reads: CSARPGASSYNEQFF. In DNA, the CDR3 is TGCAGTGCCAGGCCGGGAGCTAGCTCCTACAATGAGCAGTTCTTC.

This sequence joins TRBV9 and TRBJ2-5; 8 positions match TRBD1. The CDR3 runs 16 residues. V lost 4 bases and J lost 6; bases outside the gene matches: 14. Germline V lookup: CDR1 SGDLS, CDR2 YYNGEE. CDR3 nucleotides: TGTGCCAGCAGCCTGGGAATGGACAGGGCGACGAAGACCCAGTACTTC. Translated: CASSLGMDRATKTQYF.

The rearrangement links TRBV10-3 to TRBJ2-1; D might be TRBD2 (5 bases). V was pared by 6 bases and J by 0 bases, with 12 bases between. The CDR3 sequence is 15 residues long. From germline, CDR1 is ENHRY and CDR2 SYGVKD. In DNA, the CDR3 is TGTGCCATCAGGGCGGGTATTGACTCCTACAATGAGCAGTTCTTC. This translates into CAIRAGIDSYNEQFF.

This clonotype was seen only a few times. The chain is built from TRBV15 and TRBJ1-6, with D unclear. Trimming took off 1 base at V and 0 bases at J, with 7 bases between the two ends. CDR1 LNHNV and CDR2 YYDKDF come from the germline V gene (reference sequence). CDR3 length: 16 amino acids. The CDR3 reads CATSRAGSSYNSPLHF. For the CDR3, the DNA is TGTGCCACCAGCAGAGCTGGAAGCTCCTATAATTCACCCCTCCACTTT.

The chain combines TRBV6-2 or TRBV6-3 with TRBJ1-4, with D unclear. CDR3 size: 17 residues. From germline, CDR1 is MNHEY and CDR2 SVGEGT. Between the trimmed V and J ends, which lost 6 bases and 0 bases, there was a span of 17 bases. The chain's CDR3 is CASSPLARIATNEKLFF. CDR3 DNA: TGTGCCAGCAGCCCCCTGGCCCGAATCGCAACTAATGAAAAACTGTTTTTT.

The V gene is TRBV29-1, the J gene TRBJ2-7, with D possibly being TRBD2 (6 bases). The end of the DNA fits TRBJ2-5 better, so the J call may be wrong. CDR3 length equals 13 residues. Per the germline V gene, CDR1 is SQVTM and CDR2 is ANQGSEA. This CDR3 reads CSVGAGLKETQYF. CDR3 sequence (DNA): TGCAGCGTTGGCGCGGGACTTAAAGAGACCCAGTACTTC.